Reported below is one T cell receptor beta chain. This specimen comes from a study of CD4+ T cells in melanoma. Using immunoSEQ multiplex PCR, the repertoire was profiled, and TCRdb retains in-frame clones only, with some absent. The sample shows 12,000 to 15,000 clones, about 70% of them seen only once. From germline, CDR1 is SGHVS and CDR2 FNYEAQ. The CDR3 covers 16 residues. V lost 1 base, J lost 8 bases, and 17 bases lay in between. This chain links TRBV7-6 with TRBJ2-2; D may be TRBD2 (5 bases). The specimen was cells from a culture (not recorded whether cultured in vitro). This TCR derives from a human donor with melanoma. CDR3 nucleotides: TGTGCCAGCAGCTTAGGACTCCGGGGATCGAGGGGGGAGCTGTTTTTT. Amino acids: CASSLGLRGSRGELFF.